Included here is one TCR beta chain sequence, with context. Its antigen is currently unknown. The data derive from a study of blood T cells in healthy people across ages. Overall study findings and caveats: The authors considered diversity estimates from one million T cells to be underestimates. TCR beta diversity, measured per million T cells, fell in a roughly linear way with age.

The study recruited healthy Caucasian donors from Russia who were aged roughly 6 to 100. This CDR3 contains 14 residues. The germline CDR1 and CDR2 sequences are MDHEN and SYDVKM. Trimming cost V 1 base and J 6 bases, with 12 bases left between them. Primers used in a second PCR of roughly 6 to 11 cycles were a sample-barcoded 5' primer and a J-beta primer mix. Via MiXCR, TCRdb re-called the 5' RACE reads, giving one row per CDR3 protein. Among some 710,000 distinct CDR3 sequences listed, 22% were seen once. This sequence joins TRBV28 and TRBJ2-5; D assignment may be TRBD1 or TRBD2 (5 bases each). This receptor was taken from a man between 70 and 80 years old in good health. The sequenced sample consisted of blood. The CDR3 is CASSLSRGSKTQYF. CDR3 DNA sequence: TGTGCCAGCAGTTTATCCCGGGGCTCGAAGACCCAGTACTTC.